This TCR beta chain emerged from a study of CD8+CD57+ T cells in acquired aplastic anemia. CDR3 and TCR beta VDJ profiling relied on a genomic DNA template. MiXCR was run by TCRdb on the reads, yielding one entry per CDR3 protein. The table lists 150,000 to 200,000 distinct CDR3 sequences, over 60% of them singletons. J gave up 3 bases and V 4 bases, and 3 bases lay outside the gene matches. This CDR3 spans 15 amino acids. In germline, CDR1 is SEHNR, CDR2 FQNEAQ (reference sequence). This clonotype was sampled from a human donor with severe aplastic anemia or a healthy control (not recorded which). The sequenced sample consisted of sorted CD4+, CD8+, or CD8+CD57+ T cells (not recorded which) from PBMCs. The rearrangement links TRBV7-9 to TRBJ2-1; 10 bases are a match to TRBD2. Written as DNA, the CDR3 is TGTGCCAGCAGCTACGGGACTAGCGACTACAATGAGCAGTTCTTC. The encoded protein is CASSYGTSDYNEQFF.